The 32 T cell receptor beta chains below were found in one sample sequenced in a study of beta chain features in type 1 diabetes. Expressed TCRB transcripts were sequenced after all isolated RNA was converted to cDNA. Generated by immunoSEQ multiplex PCR, the TCRdb table keeps only in-frame clones and is missing some. The sample has hundreds of thousands of clones, about 13% seen once. The antigens these receptors bind are not known. Study-level findings and limits: All four CD4+ subsets of Type 1 diabetes patients contained TCRB CDR3s that were moderately but significantly shorter.

The sample consisted of naive CD4+ T cells from blood. These receptors came from a man under 40 with type 1 diabetes.

The chain links TRBV29-1 to TRBJ2-1; 7 bases map to TRBD2. The V gene end was trimmed by 7 bases and the J gene end by 7 bases; junction bases not matched to a gene: 13. The CDR3 covers 14 residues. Germline CDR1 is SQVTM and CDR2 is ANQGSEA. CDR3 region: CSGRGSRARNEQFF. The CDR3 nucleotides read TGCAGCGGTCGCGGGAGTAGGGCGAGAAATGAGCAGTTCTTC.

The V and J genes are TRBV28 and TRBJ2-3; D perhaps matches TRBD2 (5 bases). CDR3 length: 17 amino acids. CDR1 and CDR2 from the germline V gene are MDHEN and SYDVKM. The V end was cut by 6 bases, the J end by 0 bases, with 19 bases between. CDR3 DNA: TGTGCCAGCAGACCCGTCGTAGGCAGAGGGAGCACAGATACGCAGTATTTT. Translating gives CASRPVVGRGSTDTQYF.

This clone was counted between two and nine times. The chain has TRBV29-1 and TRBJ2-2; weak D call: TRBD2 (6 bases). The CDR3 runs 14 residues. Germline CDR1 and CDR2: SQVTM and ANQGSEA. V lost 3 bases to trimming and J lost 0 bases, with 8 bases between them. The CDR3: CSVEGLPNTGELFF. DNA of the CDR3: TGCAGCGTTGAGGGACTGCCGAACACCGGGGAGCTGTTTTTT.

The chain uses TRBV30 and TRBJ2-7; TRBD1 matches at 8 bases. Germline-derived CDR1 and CDR2 are GTSNPN and SVGIG (reference sequence). The V gene end was trimmed by 8 bases and the J gene end by 3 bases; junction bases not matched to a gene: 6. The CDR3 is 12 amino acids. CDR3 DNA sequence: TGTGCCGGGAACAGGGGGAGCTACGAGCAGTACTTC. Translation: CAGNRGSYEQYF.

About this clone: Additional DNA sequences in this sample encode the identical CDR3. This chain uses TRBV6-5 with TRBJ1-2; the match to TRBD1 covers 7 bases. V trimming: 0 bases; J trimming: 5 bases; junction bases outside the gene matches: 6. Germline V gene data show CDR1 as MNHEY and CDR2 as SVGAGI. The CDR3 is 15 amino acids. CDR3 DNA: TGTGCCAGCAGTTACTCGAGGGCAGGGGGTTATGGCTACACCTTC. Translation gives CASSYSRAGGYGYTF.

The V call is TRBV25-1, the J call TRBJ1-1; possibly TRBD1 for D (5 bases). The germline CDR1 and CDR2 sequences are MGHDK and SYGVNS. The V gene lost 5 bases and the J gene lost 2 bases, with 15 bases spanning the gap. CDR3 size: 15 residues. The CDR3 DNA is TGTGCCAGCAGTAGGGTTGGACATCTAAACACTGAAGCTTTCTTT. This gives the protein CASSRVGHLNTEAFF.

This clone was detected only a few times. CDR3 sequence (DNA): TGTGCCAGCAGCTTCTCCGGGACAGATAATGGCTACACCTTC. This sequence encodes CASSFSGTDNGYTF. The V and J genes are TRBV7-3 and TRBJ1-2, with TRBD1 identical over 7 bases. J was trimmed by 6 bases and V by 3 bases; bases with no gene match: 7. The CDR3 has 14 amino acids. From germline, CDR1 is SGHTA and CDR2 FQGTGA.

This clone was seen a handful of times. The gene calls are TRBV5-8 and TRBJ2-3; D ambiguous. The CDR3 has 12 residues. Germline V gene data show CDR1 as SGHTS and CDR2 as YDEGEE. V lost 6 bases to trimming and J lost 4 bases, with 9 bases between them. CDR3 region: CASKNQADTQYF. In DNA, the CDR3 is TGTGCCAGCAAAAATCAGGCAGATACGCAGTATTTT.

The chain uses TRBV30 and TRBJ2-5, with 9 bases that match TRBD1. CDR3 size: 12 residues. Trimming took 5 bases from V and 10 from J; bases not matched to a gene: 8. Germline assignment: CDR1 GTSNPN and CDR2 SVGIG (reference sequence). CDR3 region: CAWGQGPRDQYF. The CDR3 region has the DNA TGTGCCTGGGGACAGGGGCCCAGGGACCAGTACTTC.

This clone has only a few counts. V usage is TRBV7-9 and J usage is TRBJ1-3, with 7 nucleotides matching TRBD1. CDR1 SEHNR and CDR2 FQNEAQ come from the germline V gene (reference sequence). The CDR3 extends over 15 amino acids. V dropped 8 bases and J dropped 3; count of bases not matched to a gene: 10. The chain's CDR3 is CASSSTGRSGNTIYF. The CDR3 DNA follows: TGTGCCAGCTCCTCGACAGGGAGAAGTGGAAACACCATATATTTT.

This clone has a handful of counts. The rearrangement links TRBV18 to TRBJ1-5, with unresolved D. CDR3 size: 14 residues. Deletions cut 2 bases from V and 7 bases from J, with 12 bases between. CDR1 KGHSH and CDR2 LQKENI come from the germline V gene. As DNA, the CDR3 is TGTGCCAGCTCACCAGAGAGGGCGGGCCAGCCCCAGCATTTT. Its protein is CASSPERAGQPQHF.

This clone has more than one count but fewer than ten. The chain couples TRBV23-1 to TRBJ2-3, with D perhaps TRBD2 (7 bases). TRBV23-1 is assigned to the ORF class and has an uncertain function. The CDR3 is 13 amino acids. V was cut by 11 bases and J by 4 bases, with 16 bases left in between. DNA for the CDR3: TGCGCCGATGACCGGGGGGCGTCAGATACGCAGTATTTT. This sequence encodes CADDRGASDTQYF.

This clone was observed a handful of times. V gene TRBV5-4 combines with J gene TRBJ2-2; 9 nucleotides match TRBD1. The J segment lost 3 bases and the V segment lost 3 bases, leaving 0 bases of the junction unmatched. The germline V gene encodes CDR1 SGHNT and CDR2 YYREEE (reference sequence). The CDR3 contains 14 residues. CDR3 bases: TGTGCCAGCAGCTGGGACAGGGACACCGGGGAGCTGTTTTTT. It yields the protein CASSWDRDTGELFF.

This clone has more than one count but fewer than ten. The chain has TRBV28 and TRBJ2-5; D unclear. Germline V lookup: CDR1 MDHEN, CDR2 SYDVKM. V shed 4 bases and J shed 1 base, with 7 bases lying between them. The CDR3 loop spans 13 amino acids. The chain's CDR3 is CASSYIAQETQYF. CDR3 sequence (DNA): TGTGCCAGCAGTTACATAGCCCAAGAGACCCAGTACTTC. Looking up the rest from reference TRBV28 and TRBJ2-5 gives the full variable domain: DVKVTQSSRYLVKRTGEKVFLECVQDMDHENMFWYRQDPGLGLRLIYFSYDVKMKEKGDIPEGYSVSREKKERFSLILESASTNQTSMYLCASSYIAQETQYFGPGTRLLVL.

This clone was seen a few times. The chain couples TRBV2 to TRBJ2-1, with TRBD2 as a possible D gene (7 bases). CDR1 is SNHLY and CDR2 is FYNNEI in the germline V gene. Trimming stripped 8 bases from V and 7 bases from J, with 15 bases between. This CDR3 contains 13 residues. CDR3 residues: CASGGGSTNEQFF. The CDR3 nucleotides read TGTGCCAGCGGGGGCGGGAGTACTAATGAGCAGTTCTTC.

The V call is TRBV7-9, the J call TRBJ1-1; D perhaps matches TRBD1 (6 bases). This CDR3 is built from 13 residues. Germline V gene data show CDR1 as SEHNR and CDR2 as FQNEAQ (reference sequence). The V end lost 7 bases, the J end lost 4 bases, and 13 bases lay between the germline ends. The CDR3 is CASIDRGGTEAFF. DNA for the CDR3: TGTGCCAGCATCGATAGGGGGGGCACTGAAGCTTTCTTT.

The chain joins TRBV18 to TRBJ1-1; D not certain. The CDR3 length is 14 residues. Per the germline V gene, CDR1 is KGHSH and CDR2 is LQKENI. Trimming stripped 3 bases from V and 1 base from J, with 9 bases between. DNA for the CDR3: TGTGCCAGCTCACCCAAGGAGGGGAACACTGAAGCTTTCTTT. Translating gives CASSPKEGNTEAFF.

This clone has only a few counts. The gene calls are TRBV4-3 and TRBJ2-5; 8 bases are a match to TRBD1. The CDR3 runs 16 residues. Losses at the gene ends were 0 bases for V and 9 bases for J; bases not matched to a gene: 12. CDR1 LGHNA and CDR2 YSLEER come from the germline V gene. CDR3 region: CASSQDYGQGERPQYF. The CDR3, as DNA: TGCGCCAGCAGCCAAGATTACGGACAGGGCGAAAGGCCCCAGTACTTC.

The rearrangement uses TRBV4-2 and TRBJ1-1; D remains ambiguous. CDR1 is LGHNA and CDR2 is YNFKEQ in the germline V gene. The V gene lost 4 bases and the J gene lost 1 base, with 7 bases spanning the gap. CDR3 length equals 13 residues. The CDR3 DNA is TGTGCCAGCAGCCCCCGTCCGAACACTGAAGCTTTCTTT. Amino acids: CASSPRPNTEAFF.

This sequence joins TRBV18 and TRBJ2-3, with D perhaps matching TRBD1 (6 bases). CDR3 size: 12 residues. Trimming cost V 3 bases and J 9 bases, with 10 bases left between them. Germline loops: CDR1 KGHSH, CDR2 LQKENI. CDR3 sequence reads: CASSPGQLTQYF. Here the CDR3 DNA reads TGTGCCAGCTCACCCGGACAGTTGACGCAGTATTTT.

The chain has TRBV25-1 and TRBJ1-1; 7 nucleotides match TRBD1. Germline V CDR1 and CDR2: MGHDK, SYGVNS. The CDR3 sequence is 13 residues long. J was trimmed by 5 bases and V by 4 bases; bases with no gene match: 4. CDR3 coding DNA: TGTGCCAGCAGTGCAAACAGGGGAACTGAAGCTTTCTTT. Its protein is CASSANRGTEAFF. The full variable domain, rest sourced from reference TRBV25-1 and TRBJ1-1, is EADIYQTPRYLVIGTGKKITLECSQTMGHDKMYWYQQDPGMELHLIHYSYGVNSTEKGDLSSESTVSRIRTEHFPLTLESARPSHTSQYLCASSANRGTEAFFGQGTRLTVV.

This rearrangement joins TRBV21-1 to TRBJ2-2; TRBD1 reflects the table's D call only, with no check against the DNA. TRBV21-1 is noted as a pseudogene. The CDR3 is 18 residues long. The DNA of the CDR3 is TGTGCCAGCACCACAAGGGGGATTTGGGTATTCCGGACCGGGGAGCTGTTTTTT. Translating it yields CASTTRGIWVFRTGELFF.

This clone came up a few times. The DNA for the CDR3 is TGCGCCAGCAGCTTGCGGGTTAGCTCTGGGGCCAACGTCCTGACTTTC. It specifies CASSLRVSSGANVLTF. The chain is built from TRBV5-1 and TRBJ2-6; D remains ambiguous. V was clipped by 1 base and J by 0 bases, with 8 bases between them. Germline values: CDR1 SGHRS, CDR2 YFSETQ. The CDR3 covers 16 residues.

This clone occurred a few times. The V and J genes are TRBV7-9 and TRBJ1-2; maybe TRBD1 (5 bases). This CDR3 has 16 residues. V lost 5 bases, J lost 4 bases, and 20 bases lay in between. Germline assignment: CDR1 SEHNR and CDR2 FQNEAQ (reference sequence). The CDR3 spells CASSLARGEGGYGYTF. DNA of the CDR3: TGTGCCAGCAGCCTCGCTCGAGGGGAGGGTGGCTATGGCTACACCTTC.

This sequence joins TRBV19 and TRBJ2-4; tentative D call: TRBD2 (6 bases). The V gene lost 0 bases and the J gene lost 7 bases, with 13 bases spanning the gap. CDR3 length equals 15 residues. CDR1 is LNHDA, CDR2 SQIVND, per germline (reference sequence). CDR3 amino acids: CASSIEVLRGNIQYF. In DNA form, the CDR3 reads TGTGCCAGTAGTATAGAGGTACTTCGGGGGAACATTCAGTACTTC.

This chain links TRBV5-1 with TRBJ2-1, with 9 bases identical to TRBD2. This CDR3 is 17 amino acids long. Trimming at V came to 4 bases and at J to 8 bases, leaving 16 bases not matched to a gene. Germline loops: CDR1 SGHRS, CDR2 YFSETQ. The CDR3 spells CASSLLLLSGSVHEQFF. DNA for the CDR3: TGCGCCAGCAGCCTGCTACTGCTTAGCGGGAGTGTGCATGAGCAGTTCTTC.

This clone was found a few times. The chain carries TRBV7-9 and TRBJ1-2, with D possibly TRBD1 on 6 matching bases. Deletions cut 5 bases from V and 4 bases from J, with 14 bases between. The CDR3 runs to 14 residues. CDR1 and CDR2 from the germline V gene are SEHNR and FQNEAQ (reference sequence). CDR3 nucleotide sequence: TGTGCCAGCAGCCCCTTGGACAGCTTCTATGGCTACACCTTC. It translates to CASSPLDSFYGYTF.

This clone showed up just a few times. This chain connects TRBV19 to TRBJ2-3; possible D gene TRBD2, 5 bases. CDR1 LNHDA and CDR2 SQIVND come from the germline V gene (reference sequence). The length of the CDR3 is 14 residues. Trimming removed 6 bases at V and 2 bases at J, with 12 bases between. The CDR3 DNA is TGTGCCAGTAGGTCGGGGTTTATCACAGATACGCAGTATTTT. Amino acids: CASRSGFITDTQYF.

This clone was counted once. The chain couples TRBV18 to TRBJ1-1, with TRBD1 matching 10 bases. The CDR3 totals 12 residues. The V and J ends lost 2 bases and 10 bases, in that order; junction bases with no gene match: 1. Germline CDR1 and CDR2: KGHSH and LQKENI. CDR3 amino acids: CASSPGQGGAFF. The CDR3 DNA reads as TGTGCCAGCTCACCAGGACAGGGGGGAGCTTTCTTT.

This clone was observed a few times. V gene TRBV4-2 combines with J gene TRBJ1-2, with 10 bases fitting TRBD1. V was pared by 0 bases and J by 6 bases, with 10 bases of the junction left unmatched. The CDR3 has 17 amino acids. Germline V gives CDR1 LGHNA, CDR2 YNFKEQ. The CDR3 DNA reads TGTGCCAGCAGCCAAGATGAGGCTGCCGGACAGGGGGATGGCTACACCTTC. Its protein product is CASSQDEAAGQGDGYTF.

The V gene is TRBV5-1, the J gene TRBJ2-1; 8 bases match TRBD1. Germline V gene lookup returns CDR1 SGHRS and CDR2 YFSETQ. V was clipped by 2 bases and J by 5 bases; unmatched bases: 3. The CDR3 is made up of 14 amino acids. DNA for the CDR3: TGCGCCAGCAGCTTCCGACAGGGGAACAATGAGCAGTTCTTC. Translation gives CASSFRQGNNEQFF.

This clone has just a few counts. V is TRBV6-5 and J is TRBJ2-5; 11 bases fit TRBD2. The V gene's germline CDR1 is MNHEY and CDR2 SVGAGI. The CDR3 covers 15 residues. Germline trimming cut 6 bases from V and 4 bases from J; bases unmatched to any gene: 7. The CDR3 region has the DNA TGTGCCAGCAGCTCTCCCGGACTAGCGGGAGAGACCCAGTACTTC. This gives the protein CASSSPGLAGETQYF.